These T cell receptor beta chains were read from a single sample in a study of CD8 T cells in ankylosing spondylitis. TCRdb passed the 5' RACE reads through MiXCR, listing each CDR3 protein once. The table has roughly 440,000 distinct CDR3 sequences, about a sixth seen once. The specimen was blood, either unsorted or a sorted T cell fraction (not recorded which). These receptor sequences come from a male donor with ankylosing spondylitis. Both conserved end residues are part of each CDR3. The D gene is left open where the match is weak.

J gene,D gene,V gene,CDR3 length,CDR3 protein
TRBJ2-7,TRBD2,TRBV20-1,14,CSAHSTGGNYEQYF
TRBJ1-1,NA,TRBV3-1,14,CASSQAVGRTEAFF
TRBJ2-5,NA,TRBV20-1,12,CSASRGGETQYF
TRBJ2-5,NA,TRBV2,12,CASSTGWETQYF
TRBJ2-3,NA,TRBV7-9,16,CASSSPPRGSPDTQYF
TRBJ1-2,TRBD1,TRBV5-6,16,CATSGTGGQRGYGYTF
TRBJ2-3,NA,TRBV6-1,16,CASGDLAGLGTDTQYF
TRBJ2-5,NA,TRBV12-3/TRBV12-4,13,CASRSRRGETQYF
TRBJ1-1,NA,TRBV6-5,14,CASTLTRGDTEAFF
TRBJ2-2,NA,TRBV11-2,16,CASSFYGGSGTGELFF
TRBJ2-7,NA,TRBV6-2/TRBV6-3,15,CASSNGLVETYEQYF
TRBJ1-6,TRBD1,TRBV7-2,15,CASSLVGTGSSPLHF
TRBJ2-5,NA,TRBV2,14,CASSNNREAETQYF
TRBJ1-3,NA,TRBV7-8,15,CASSTRQVAGNTIYF
TRBJ1-2,NA,TRBV20-1,11,CSAREGYGYTF
TRBJ2-5,TRBD2,TRBV29-1,10,CSLGGETQYF
TRBJ1-6,TRBD1,TRBV6-2/TRBV6-3,16,CASSATGASYNSPLHF
TRBJ1-1,NA,TRBV20-1,13,CSASSRVNTEAFF
TRBJ1-1,NA,TRBV6-1,13,CASSDAWDTEAFF
TRBJ1-2,NA,TRBV2,13,CASSGGLNYGYTF